The source of this TCR beta chain is a study of T cell repertoires in cytomegalovirus infection. Overall study: Based on public TCR beta signatures, there were indications of CMV infection and of a matching HLA type.

This clonotype was seen more than once but under ten times. Its matching antigen is unknown. The CDR3 has 16 residues. Trimming took 5 bases from V and 0 from J; bases not matched to a gene: 8. The germline CDR1 and CDR2 sequences are SEHNR and FQNEAQ (reference sequence). General study findings and limits: Of the TCR beta families, the public ones yielded a cumulative frequency that identified carriers of CMV plus the relevant HLA.

TCRdb fed the reads into MiXCR, producing one record per CDR3 protein. Found here are under 130,000 distinct CDR3 sequences, 35% to 50% of them singletons; the top ten hold around 74%. The V gene is TRBV7-9, the J gene TRBJ2-3; 7 bases match TRBD2. This sample comprised CD8+ T cells from cultured PBMCs, obtained from culture after CMV antigen stimulation. This receptor was obtained from a human donor in good health (CMV status not recorded). Some clones in this sample may be carry-over from other donors' samples. The CDR3 sequence is CASSDTGGLSTDTQYF. The CDR3 bases are TGTGCCAGCAGCGACACGGGGGGACTTAGCACAGATACGCAGTATTTT.